This T cell receptor (beta chain) comes out of a study of blood T cell repertoires in COVID-19. On the study more broadly: From the United States, Italy and Spain came samples of acute and convalescent COVID-19.

Sequencing used immunoSEQ multiplex PCR; TCRdb keeps in-frame clones, though not all of them. The data contain some 180,000 clones, about four fifths of them singletons. Sequencing input: peripheral blood. This clonotype was sampled from a woman in her sixties or seventies with COVID-19, enrolled during active disease.

The CDR3 protein is CASRPRQGRTEAFF. CDR3 in DNA: TGTGCCAGCAGGCCCAGGCAGGGGCGCACTGAAGCTTTCTTT. This rearrangement joins TRBV2 to TRBJ1-1; weak D call: TRBD1 (6 bases). The germline gives CDR1 SNHLY, CDR2 FYNNEI. The CDR3 consists of 14 residues. Trimming cost V 6 bases and J 4 bases, with 15 bases left between them. Full variable domain (missing parts from reference TRBV2 and TRBJ1-1): EPEVTQTPSHQVTQMGQEVILRCVPISNHLYFYWYRQILGQKVEFLVSFYNNEISEKSEIFDDQFSVERPDGSNFTLKIRSTKLEDSAMYFCASRPRQGRTEAFFGQGTRLTVV.